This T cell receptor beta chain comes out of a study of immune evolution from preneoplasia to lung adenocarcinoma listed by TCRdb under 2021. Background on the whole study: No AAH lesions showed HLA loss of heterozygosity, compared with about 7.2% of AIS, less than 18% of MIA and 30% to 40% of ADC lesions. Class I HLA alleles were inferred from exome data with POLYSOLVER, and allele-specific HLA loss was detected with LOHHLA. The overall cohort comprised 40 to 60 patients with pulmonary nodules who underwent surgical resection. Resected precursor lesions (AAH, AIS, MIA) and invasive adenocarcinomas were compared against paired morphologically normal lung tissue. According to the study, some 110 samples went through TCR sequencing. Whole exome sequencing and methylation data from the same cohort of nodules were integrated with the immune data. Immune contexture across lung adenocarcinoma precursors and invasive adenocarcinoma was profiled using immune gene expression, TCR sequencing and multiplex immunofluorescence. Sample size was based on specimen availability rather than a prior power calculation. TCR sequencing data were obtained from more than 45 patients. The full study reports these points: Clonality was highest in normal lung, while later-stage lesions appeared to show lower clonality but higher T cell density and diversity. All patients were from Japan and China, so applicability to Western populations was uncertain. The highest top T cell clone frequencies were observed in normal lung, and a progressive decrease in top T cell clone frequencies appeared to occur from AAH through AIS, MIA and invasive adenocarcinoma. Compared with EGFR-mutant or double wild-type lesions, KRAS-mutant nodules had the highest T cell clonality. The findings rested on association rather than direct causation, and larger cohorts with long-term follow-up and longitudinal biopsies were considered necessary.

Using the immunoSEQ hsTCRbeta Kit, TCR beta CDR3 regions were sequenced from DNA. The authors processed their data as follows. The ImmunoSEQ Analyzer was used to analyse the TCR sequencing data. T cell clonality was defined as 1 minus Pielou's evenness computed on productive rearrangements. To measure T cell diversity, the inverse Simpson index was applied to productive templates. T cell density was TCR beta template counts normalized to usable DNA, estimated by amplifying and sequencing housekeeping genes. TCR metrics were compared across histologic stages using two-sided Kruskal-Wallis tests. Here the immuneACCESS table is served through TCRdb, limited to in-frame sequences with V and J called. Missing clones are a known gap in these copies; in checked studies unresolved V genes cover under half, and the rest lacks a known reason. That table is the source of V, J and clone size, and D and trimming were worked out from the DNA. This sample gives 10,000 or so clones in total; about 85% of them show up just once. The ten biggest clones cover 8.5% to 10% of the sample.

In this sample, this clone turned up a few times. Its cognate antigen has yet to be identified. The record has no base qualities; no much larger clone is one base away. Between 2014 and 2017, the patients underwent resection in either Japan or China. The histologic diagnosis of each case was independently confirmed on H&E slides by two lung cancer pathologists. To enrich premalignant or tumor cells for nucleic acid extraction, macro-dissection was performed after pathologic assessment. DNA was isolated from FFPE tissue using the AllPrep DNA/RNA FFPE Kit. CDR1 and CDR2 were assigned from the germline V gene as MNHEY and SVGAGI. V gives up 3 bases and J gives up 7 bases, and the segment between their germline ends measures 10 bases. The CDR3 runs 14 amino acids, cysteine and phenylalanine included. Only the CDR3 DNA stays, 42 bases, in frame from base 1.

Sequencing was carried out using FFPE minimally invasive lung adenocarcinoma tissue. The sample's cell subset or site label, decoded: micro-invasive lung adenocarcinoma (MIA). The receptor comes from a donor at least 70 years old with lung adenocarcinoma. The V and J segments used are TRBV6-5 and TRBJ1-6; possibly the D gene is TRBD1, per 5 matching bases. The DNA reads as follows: TGTGCCAGCAGTTATAAGGGGACGAATTCACCCCTCCACTTT. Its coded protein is CASSYKGTNSPLHF.